This is a list of T cell receptor beta chains from one sample in a study of cytomegalovirus exposure and HLA in healthy donors. Repertoires were generated with immunoSEQ multiplex PCR, while TCRdb's copy carries only in-frame clones and drops some. This table holds around 140,000 clones, more than 75% found once. Sequenced material: PBMCs. These receptors were collected from a male donor in good health and CMV-seronegative. CDR3s include the opening cysteine and the closing phenylalanine or tryptophan. The D gene is left open where the match is weak. Where a row states a size, it is once, few, many or the class of an expanded clone; other rows omit it.

V gene	clone size	J gene	D gene	CDR3 DNA	CDR3 protein
TRBV6-5	NA	TRBJ2-1	TRBD1	TGTGCCAGCAGAAAAGGGGGCGCAGACTACAATGAGCAGTTCTTC	CASRKGGADYNEQFF
TRBV4-3	NA	TRBJ1-6	NA	TGCGCCAGCAGCCTAGACCACCGGGACACAAGTAATTCACCCCTCCACTTT	CASSLDHRDTSNSPLHF
TRBV30	NA	TRBJ1-5	NA	TGTGCCTGGAGTGGCCAGTTCAATCAGCCCCAGCATTTT	CAWSGQFNQPQHF
TRBV19	NA	TRBJ2-7	NA	TGTGCCAGTAGTATGGACAGCTACGAGCAGTACTTC	CASSMDSYEQYF
TRBV13	NA	TRBJ2-5	TRBD2	TGTGCCAGCAGCCCCACGCCGGCAGCGGGGGGACAAGAGACCCAGTACTTC	CASSPTPAAGGQETQYF
TRBV5-1	NA	TRBJ2-7	NA	TGCGCCAGCAGCCTGGACGGGATCTACGAGCAGTACTTC	CASSLDGIYEQYF
TRBV11-2	NA	TRBJ1-1	NA	TGTGCCAGCAGCTTGGAGATCGAGACTGAAGCTTTCTTT	CASSLEIETEAFF
TRBV5-4	NA	TRBJ2-1	TRBD1	TGTGCCAGCAGTAGGACAGGGGCTGAGCAGTTCTTC	CASSRTGAEQFF
TRBV9	few	TRBJ2-1	TRBD2	TGTGCCAGCAGCTTGGGCCCGGGACTAGCCTACAATGAGCAGTTCTTC	CASSLGPGLAYNEQFF
TRBV4-1	NA	TRBJ1-5	TRBD1	TGCGCCAGCAGCCAAGATGGACAGGGGAATCAGCCCCAGCATTTT	CASSQDGQGNQPQHF
TRBV6-6	NA	TRBJ1-1	TRBD1	TGTGCCAGCAATCTACAGGGGGTCACTGAAGCTTTCTTT	CASNLQGVTEAFF
TRBV27	NA	TRBJ2-5	NA	TGTGCCAGCAGTTCCCGGACGGGACAAGAGACCCAGTACTTC	CASSSRTGQETQYF
TRBV14	NA	TRBJ2-5	NA	TGTGCCAGCAGCCAAAGGGGTGGCGAGACCCAGTACTTC	CASSQRGGETQYF
TRBV29-1	NA	TRBJ2-4	TRBD2	TGCAGCGTTGAAGACTCGGGGGGGAGCATTCAGTACTTC	CSVEDSGGSIQYF
TRBV4-3	NA	TRBJ2-7	TRBD1	TGCGCCAGCAGCCAAGACCACACTTTGACAGGGAGCTCCTACGAGCAGTACTTC	CASSQDHTLTGSSYEQYF
TRBV27	NA	TRBJ2-1	NA	TGTGCCAGCAGTTTAGGGCAGGGGAAACACAATGAGCAGTTCTTC	CASSLGQGKHNEQFF
TRBV10-3	NA	TRBJ2-1	NA	TGTGCCATCAGTGAAATGGCAGGGAAGATTAATGAGCAGTTCTTC	CAISEMAGKINEQFF
TRBV30	NA	TRBJ2-7	NA	TGTGCCTGGAGTGCACAGGGTGTTGAGCAGTACTTC	CAWSAQGVEQYF
TRBV7-8	NA	TRBJ2-3	NA	TGTGCCAGCAGCTTAGGGCCTGTGGGGAGGAGAGATACGCAGTATTTT	CASSLGPVGRRDTQYF
TRBV5-1	NA	TRBJ2-3	TRBD2	TGCGCCAGCAGCTTGGGCGCAGGACTAGCGGGTTATACGCAGTATTTT	CASSLGAGLAGYTQYF
TRBV9	once	TRBJ1-1	NA	TGTGCCAGCAGCGTAAACGGGGGAACGAACACTGAAGCTTTCTTT	CASSVNGGTNTEAFF
TRBV15	NA	TRBJ1-2	NA	TGTGCCACCAGCATTAGACAGCGAGCTAACTATGGCTACACCTTC	CATSIRQRANYGYTF
TRBV18	NA	TRBJ2-7	TRBD1	TGTGCCAGCTCACTAACAGGGGCGGTGAACGAGCAGTACTTC	CASSLTGAVNEQYF
TRBV5-6	NA	TRBJ1-2	TRBD1	TGTGCCAGCAGCTTAACGACAGGGGAAAATGGCTACACCTTC	CASSLTTGENGYTF
TRBV18	NA	TRBJ2-1	TRBD1	TGTGCCAGCTCTACAGGGGGCGGGAGTGAGCAGTTCTTC	CASSTGGGSEQFF
TRBV11-2	NA	TRBJ1-2	NA	TGTGCCAGCAGCTTAGCGGGGGGCTCCTATGGCTACACCTTC	CASSLAGGSYGYTF
TRBV6-5	few	TRBJ1-5	NA	TGTGCCAGCGCAGATTCTACGGGGGGGCAGCCCCAGCATTTT	CASADSTGGQPQHF
TRBV5-6	NA	TRBJ2-7	NA	TGTGCCAGCAGCTTACCCGGACAGTCCTACGAGCAGTACTTC	CASSLPGQSYEQYF
TRBV9	few	TRBJ1-2	TRBD1	TGTGCCAGCAGCGGAACAGGGGTTGGCGGCTACACCTTC	CASSGTGVGGYTF
TRBV19	NA	TRBJ2-5	TRBD1	TGTGCCAGTAGGCCTGGGACAGAGGAGACCCAGTACTTC	CASRPGTEETQYF
TRBV10-3	NA	TRBJ2-3	NA	TGTGCCATCAGTCAGGACAGCGTGGGCACAGATACGCAGTATTTT	CAISQDSVGTDTQYF